Sequencing of this T cell receptor beta chain was carried out in a study of blood T cell repertoires in COVID-19. The wider study: Sites across the United States, Italy and Spain contributed samples from acute and convalescent COVID-19.

Original processing notes: Reference gene primer amplification in the assay estimated nucleated cell counts. TCRdb keeps only in-frame clones here, not all; method: immunoSEQ multiplex PCR. For V, J and clone size, that table is used; D and trimming come from the DNA. The sample holds over 600,000 clones, over 80% seen once. The CDR3 is 15 amino acids. CDR1 and CDR2 from the germline V gene are SGHNT and YYREEE (reference sequence). Losses at the gene ends were 3 bases for V and 1 base for J; bases not matched to a gene: 1. This TCR was sampled from a woman under 30 with acute or convalescent COVID-19. The chain uses TRBV5-4 and TRBJ2-1; 10 bases are a match to TRBD1. The specimen sequenced was peripheral blood. The CDR3 is CASSSDRGSYNEQFF. DNA for the CDR3: TGTGCCAGCAGCTCGGACAGGGGGTCCTACAATGAGCAGTTCTTC.